The rows below give T cell receptor beta chains drawn from one sample of a study of T-cell memory formation after mild COVID-19. TCRdb processed the 5' RACE reads anew with MiXCR; each CDR3 protein has one entry. Altogether around 90,000 distinct CDR3 sequences are present, approximately 16% being singletons, with the ten largest covering roughly two fifths. The sequenced material came from PBMCs or a T cell subset sorted from them (not recorded which). The receptors shown here come from a man younger than 30 who had mild COVID-19 (a few samples of this study predate the infection). Cell type and time point are not known. CDR3s include the opening cysteine and the closing phenylalanine or tryptophan. Fields, in order: D gene, V gene, J gene, CDR3 protein. D genes are given only for firm matches.

d_gene: NA
v_gene: TRBV4-1
j_gene: TRBJ2-3
CDR3aa: CASSQDGGRAADTQYF

d_gene: TRBD2
v_gene: TRBV6-4
j_gene: TRBJ2-3
CDR3aa: CASSEGAGAADTQYF

d_gene: NA
v_gene: TRBV20-1
j_gene: TRBJ2-2
CDR3aa: CSALSGTGELFF

d_gene: TRBD1
v_gene: TRBV2
j_gene: TRBJ1-5
CDR3aa: CASSEGQGAWQPQHF

d_gene: NA
v_gene: TRBV19
j_gene: TRBJ2-2
CDR3aa: CASSRYRDSTGELFF

d_gene: NA
v_gene: TRBV7-2
j_gene: TRBJ1-1
CDR3aa: CASSPAPEAFF

d_gene: TRBD1
v_gene: TRBV7-2
j_gene: TRBJ2-2
CDR3aa: CASSYRTGRYTLNTGELFF

d_gene: NA
v_gene: TRBV4-1
j_gene: TRBJ1-1
CDR3aa: CASSQDIVQLNTEAFF

d_gene: NA
v_gene: TRBV4-1
j_gene: TRBJ2-3
CDR3aa: CASREGFSSDTQYF

d_gene: NA
v_gene: TRBV29-1
j_gene: TRBJ2-5
CDR3aa: CSVEEYQETQYF